The rows below give T cell receptor beta chains drawn from one sample of a study of blood T cell repertoires in COVID-19. The assay was immunoSEQ multiplex PCR, and TCRdb's table has in-frame clones only and misses some. Seen here are 140,000 or so clones, 84% observed once, and the top ten hold 1.5% to 2%. Sample: PBMCs or T cells enriched from blood (not recorded which). All receptors derive from a woman younger than 30 who had been exposed to COVID-19. Each CDR3 is given without its conserved first and last residue. Each record gives: V gene, clone size, J gene, CDR3 protein. Rows give clone size only sometimes, using once, few, many, or a class for an expanded clone.

V: TRBV27; size: few; J: TRBJ2-7; CDR3: ASSVGTGSYEQY
V: TRBV4-1; size: NA; J: TRBJ2-1; CDR3: ASSQQLAGGQF
V: TRBV19; size: NA; J: TRBJ2-7; CDR3: ASSTFTGGPYEQY
V: TRBV14; size: NA; J: TRBJ1-6; CDR3: ASSFTRDSESPLH
V: TRBV3-1/TRBV3-2; size: few; J: TRBJ2-1; CDR3: ASRGAGRYNEQF
V: TRBV7-2; size: once; J: TRBJ2-7; CDR3: ASSSRYEQY
V: TRBV9; size: NA; J: TRBJ2-1; CDR3: ASSVGWGNNEQF
V: TRBV12-1; size: NA; J: TRBJ1-2; CDR3: ASRQGAPGYT
V: TRBV29-1; size: NA; J: TRBJ1-2; CDR3: SSQGARGYT
V: TRBV24-1; size: few; J: TRBJ2-7; CDR3: ATSGTEDRGPYEQY
V: TRBV9; size: NA; J: TRBJ1-2; CDR3: ASTRSDRHYGYT
V: TRBV30; size: NA; J: TRBJ1-1; CDR3: AVGSPEAF
V: TRBV2; size: NA; J: TRBJ1-6; CDR3: ASSVTGGINSPLH
V: TRBV24-1; size: NA; J: TRBJ2-3; CDR3: ATSDSWTDSTDTQY
V: TRBV5-8; size: NA; J: TRBJ1-1; CDR3: ASSLGQLTEAF
V: TRBV7-9; size: few; J: TRBJ1-3; CDR3: ASSPDRGRNTIY
V: TRBV7-9; size: NA; J: TRBJ1-1; CDR3: ASSLGGRTEAF
V: TRBV10-2; size: NA; J: TRBJ2-1; CDR3: ASSEVASGSLGHEQF
V: TRBV6-5; size: NA; J: TRBJ2-1; CDR3: ASIQGQGVGNEQF
V: TRBV6-2/TRBV6-3; size: NA; J: TRBJ2-1; CDR3: ASSDRLAGGPEQF
V: TRBV4-1; size: NA; J: TRBJ2-1; CDR3: ASSQGLADL
V: TRBV11-3; size: NA; J: TRBJ2-1; CDR3: ASSLTSGSRGEQF
V: TRBV6-6; size: NA; J: TRBJ2-1; CDR3: ASRHNSGSWNEQF
V: TRBV28; size: NA; J: TRBJ2-7; CDR3: ASSLVVGDFSYEQY
V: TRBV28; size: NA; J: TRBJ1-1; CDR3: ASSSQGAGNTEAF
V: TRBV15; size: NA; J: TRBJ1-5; CDR3: ATSSSAGTGVQPQH
V: TRBV19; size: NA; J: TRBJ1-2; CDR3: ASTYAGGYGYT
V: TRBV25-1; size: NA; J: TRBJ1-2; CDR3: ASSPPGTGNYGYT
V: TRBV2; size: NA; J: TRBJ1-5; CDR3: ASSEKGIGQPQH
V: TRBV20-1; size: NA; J: TRBJ2-5; CDR3: SANQRETQY
V: TRBV29-1; size: NA; J: TRBJ2-7; CDR3: SVGEGGEQY
V: TRBV19; size: once; J: TRBJ2-7; CDR3: ASSIGQVFSGDEQY
V: TRBV2; size: once; J: TRBJ2-7; CDR3: ASSDRGLYEQY
V: TRBV5-5; size: NA; J: TRBJ2-7; CDR3: ASSWGQPRSEQY
V: TRBV24-1; size: NA; J: TRBJ2-1; CDR3: ATSQPGLRYNEQF
V: TRBV19; size: NA; J: TRBJ1-1; CDR3: ASTFDWRNTEAF
V: TRBV19; size: NA; J: TRBJ1-2; CDR3: ASIPTGLYGYT
V: TRBV21-1; size: NA; J: TRBJ2-5; CDR3: ASSKMGLGETQY
V: TRBV3-1/TRBV3-2; size: NA; J: TRBJ2-5; CDR3: ASSRSTGVTGETQY
V: TRBV27; size: once; J: TRBJ2-5; CDR3: ASSLYPAARETQY
V: TRBV4-3; size: NA; J: TRBJ2-7; CDR3: ASSQVPSGTYEQY
V: TRBV5-1; size: once; J: TRBJ2-1; CDR3: ASSDGLGQGFGRF
V: TRBV10-2; size: NA; J: TRBJ2-2; CDR3: ASSEGLGPGELF
V: TRBV28; size: NA; J: TRBJ1-6; CDR3: ASSLPPGTGGSPLH
V: TRBV2; size: NA; J: TRBJ2-7; CDR3: ASNAILDPPYEQY
V: TRBV5-8; size: NA; J: TRBJ1-1; CDR3: ASSLSGTGRMNTEAF
V: TRBV28; size: NA; J: TRBJ2-7; CDR3: ASSLYSGGSAPAEQY
V: TRBV14; size: NA; J: TRBJ2-7; CDR3: ASSLLAGGTYEQY
V: TRBV14; size: NA; J: TRBJ2-1; CDR3: ASSQLAGVANEQF
V: TRBV30; size: NA; J: TRBJ2-2; CDR3: AWSVGLAKGELF
V: TRBV4-3; size: NA; J: TRBJ2-5; CDR3: ASSQGLSGRQETQY
V: TRBV18; size: once; J: TRBJ2-2; CDR3: ASSPRTGDTGELF
V: TRBV5-5; size: NA; J: TRBJ2-7; CDR3: ASSLTLDAGLAGPGHEQY
V: TRBV19; size: once; J: TRBJ1-5; CDR3: ASSLNSNQPQH
V: TRBV24-1; size: NA; J: TRBJ2-7; CDR3: ATQGRGTYEQY
V: TRBV7-2; size: NA; J: TRBJ1-1; CDR3: ASSPRQNTEAF
V: TRBV24-1; size: NA; J: TRBJ1-5; CDR3: ATSDLWGGQPQH